Listed below are T cell receptor beta chains from one sample, sequenced in a study of blood T cell repertoires in COVID-19. Profiling relied on immunoSEQ multiplex PCR, and the TCRdb table lists in-frame clones only, not all of them. The table records more than 150,000 clones, roughly 80% of them present only once. Sequenced: PBMCs or T cells enriched from blood (not recorded which). The receptors here all came from a woman aged 50 to 60 who had recovered from COVID-19. Each CDR3 is given with its conserved first and last residue. The order of the fields is D gene, V gene, J gene, CDR3 protein. D genes are given only for firm matches.

D: NA
V: TRBV19
J: TRBJ2-5
CDR3: CASSPFVQETQYF

D: TRBD1
V: TRBV4-1
J: TRBJ1-4
CDR3: CASRPDRVREKLFF

D: NA
V: TRBV19
J: TRBJ2-1
CDR3: CASSIARESYNEQFF

D: TRBD1
V: TRBV24-1
J: TRBJ1-2
CDR3: CATSMTGNGYTF

D: NA
V: TRBV7-2
J: TRBJ1-5
CDR3: CASSTRRDQPQHF

D: TRBD2
V: TRBV5-8
J: TRBJ2-5
CDR3: CASSLGASGIIVQETQYF

D: TRBD2
V: TRBV18
J: TRBJ2-1
CDR3: CASSPSGRPYEQFF

D: TRBD1
V: TRBV12-3/TRBV12-4
J: TRBJ1-5
CDR3: CASSPPTGAQHF

D: TRBD1
V: TRBV5-6
J: TRBJ2-7
CDR3: CASSLKGQTYEQYF

D: TRBD1
V: TRBV5-6
J: TRBJ2-5
CDR3: CASSSRLTGMRETQYF

D: NA
V: TRBV20-1
J: TRBJ1-2
CDR3: CSASGGNYGYTF

D: NA
V: TRBV10-1
J: TRBJ2-2
CDR3: CASKHRDNTGELFF

D: TRBD1
V: TRBV28
J: TRBJ1-4
CDR3: CASSFGGTGGFLDEKLFF

D: TRBD2
V: TRBV28
J: TRBJ2-1
CDR3: CASSLSGGNEQFF

D: TRBD2
V: TRBV7-2
J: TRBJ2-7
CDR3: CASSSWGLDYEQYF